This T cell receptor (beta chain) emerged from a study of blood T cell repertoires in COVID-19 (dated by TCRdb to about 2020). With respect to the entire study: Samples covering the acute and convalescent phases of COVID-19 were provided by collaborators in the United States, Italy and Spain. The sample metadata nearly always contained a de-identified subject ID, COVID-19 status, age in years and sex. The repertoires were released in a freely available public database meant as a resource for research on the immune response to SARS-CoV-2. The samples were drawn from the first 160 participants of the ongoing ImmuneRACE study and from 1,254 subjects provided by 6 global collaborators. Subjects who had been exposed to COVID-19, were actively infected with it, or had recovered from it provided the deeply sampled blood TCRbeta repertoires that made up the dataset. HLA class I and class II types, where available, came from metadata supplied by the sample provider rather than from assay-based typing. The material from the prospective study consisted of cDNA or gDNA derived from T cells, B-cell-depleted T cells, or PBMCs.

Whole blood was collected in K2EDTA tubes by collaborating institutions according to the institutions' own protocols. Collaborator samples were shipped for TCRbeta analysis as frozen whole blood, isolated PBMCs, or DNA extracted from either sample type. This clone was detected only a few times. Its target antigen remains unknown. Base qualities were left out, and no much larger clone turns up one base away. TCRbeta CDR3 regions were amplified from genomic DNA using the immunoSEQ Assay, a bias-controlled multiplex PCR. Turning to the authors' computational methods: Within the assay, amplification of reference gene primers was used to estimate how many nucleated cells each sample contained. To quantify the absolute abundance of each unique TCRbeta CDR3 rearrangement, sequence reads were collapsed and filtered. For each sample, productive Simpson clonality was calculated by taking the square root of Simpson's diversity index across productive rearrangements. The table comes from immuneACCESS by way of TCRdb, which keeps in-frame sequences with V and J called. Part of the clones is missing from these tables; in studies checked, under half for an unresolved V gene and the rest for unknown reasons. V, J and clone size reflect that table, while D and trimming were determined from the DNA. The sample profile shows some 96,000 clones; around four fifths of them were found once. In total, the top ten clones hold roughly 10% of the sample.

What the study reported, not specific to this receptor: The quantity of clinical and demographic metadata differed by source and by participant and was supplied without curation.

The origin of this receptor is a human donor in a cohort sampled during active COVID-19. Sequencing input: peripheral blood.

DNA sequence: TGTGCCAGTAGTATACCAGGGGCCGGAATCGGAGCCGGGGAGCTGTTTTTT. This translates into CASSIPGAGIGAGELFF. The V gene is TRBV19 and the J gene is TRBJ2-2, and the D gene may be TRBD1, 6 bases matching. Counted from cysteine to phenylalanine, this CDR3 has 17 amino acids. The only DNA kept is the CDR3, 51 bases in frame from the first base. Trimming takes 2 bases from V and 6 bases from J, and the germline ends sit 19 bases apart. CDR1 and CDR2, looked up from the germline V gene (reference sequence), are LNHDA and SQIVND.